One and the same sample provided the 18 T cell receptor beta chains below, sequenced in a study of cytomegalovirus exposure and HLA in healthy donors. PCR used 60 Vbeta primers and 13 Jbeta primers. Produced via immunoSEQ multiplex PCR; TCRdb's table is partial and in-frame only. The profile shows 100,000 to 150,000 clones, 83% of them singletons. The sequenced sample was PBMCs. The receptors come from a woman aged 40 to 49 in good health and CMV-seropositive.

This chain joins TRBV4-2 and TRBJ2-1; 11 bases align to TRBD2. Germline V gene lookup returns CDR1 LGHNA and CDR2 YNFKEQ. The CDR3 spans 15 residues. The V gene end was trimmed by 0 bases and the J gene end by 5 bases; junction bases not matched to a gene: 0. CDR3 region: CASSQELAGDNEQFF. DNA of the CDR3: TGTGCCAGCAGCCAAGAACTAGCGGGAGACAATGAGCAGTTCTTC.

A single count supports this clone. The V gene is TRBV9, the J gene TRBJ2-1; D may be TRBD2 (5 bases). In germline, CDR1 is SGDLS, CDR2 YYNGEE. This CDR3 is 13 amino acids long. Trimming removed 4 bases from V and 12 bases from J, with 17 bases in between. The CDR3 region is CASSSSTRSGQFF. For the CDR3, the DNA is TGTGCCAGCAGCTCATCCACTAGGAGCGGGCAGTTCTTC.

This clone has a single count. The CDR3 loop is CASSDLPGQYF. CDR3 bases: TGTGCCAGCAGTGATTTGCCAGGCCAGTACTTC. The chain is built from TRBV6-1 and TRBJ2-7, with D hard to call. From germline, CDR1 is MNHNS and CDR2 SASEGT. V lost 3 bases and J 10 bases, leaving 10 bases between the germline ends. CDR3 length: 11 residues.

This chain uses TRBV21-1 with TRBJ1-1; the table's D call of TRBD1 was not tested on the DNA. TRBV21-1 is a listed pseudogene. This CDR3 spans 17 amino acids. CDR3 nucleotides: TGTGCCAGCAGCAAATTATCCCGACAGGGAAAAGGTACTGAAGCTTTCTTT. Its protein product is CASSKLSRQGKGTEAFF.

The rearrangement joins TRBV19 to TRBJ1-4; D uncertain. Germline V lookup: CDR1 LNHDA, CDR2 SQIVND (reference sequence). V was cut by 9 bases and J by 8 bases, with 16 bases left in between. This CDR3 has 13 amino acids. CDR3 sequence: CASRERRVEKLFF. DNA for the CDR3: TGTGCCAGCCGGGAGAGAAGAGTCGAAAAACTGTTTTTT.

The gene calls are TRBV6-5 and TRBJ1-5; D possibly corresponds to TRBD1 (6 bases). With 1 base removed from V and 4 bases from J, the gap between germline ends came to 11 bases. The CDR3 is 15 amino acids. CDR1 and CDR2 from the germline V gene are MNHEY and SVGAGI. CDR3 sequence reads: CASSYLQGANQPQHF. In DNA form, the CDR3 reads TGTGCCAGCAGTTACTTACAGGGAGCTAATCAGCCCCAGCATTTT.

The rearrangement links TRBV28 to TRBJ1-2; 9 nucleotides match TRBD1. Germline CDR1 MDHEN, CDR2 SYDVKM. The CDR3 is 15 amino acids. V gave up 5 bases and J gave up 8 bases; unmatched junction bases: 12. The CDR3 loop is CASSPWDREEGGYTF. As DNA, the CDR3 is TGTGCCAGCAGTCCGTGGGACAGGGAAGAGGGCGGCTACACCTTC.

This clone was seen a single time. V and J are TRBV29-1 and TRBJ2-2; maybe TRBD1 (5 bases). From germline, CDR1 is SQVTM and CDR2 ANQGSEA. This CDR3 has 13 residues. V was cut by 6 bases and J by 1 base, with 9 bases left in between. The CDR3: CSVPTGNTGELFF. The CDR3 DNA is TGCAGCGTCCCAACAGGGAACACCGGGGAGCTGTTTTTT.

This rearrangement joins TRBV6-1 to TRBJ1-2, with TRBD1 matching 8 bases. CDR1 MNHNS and CDR2 SASEGT come from the germline V gene. V shed 7 bases and J 4 bases; nucleotides not matched to a gene: 11. This CDR3 has 15 amino acids. The CDR3 is CASITVGTGSYGYTF. CDR3 coding DNA: TGTGCCAGCATTACAGTCGGGACAGGATCCTATGGCTACACCTTC.

As regards this clone: The junction does not match germline at one end; this may be a read error. J is TRBJ1-1 and V is TRBV7-9; possibly TRBD1 for D (6 bases). The CDR3 sequence is 18 residues long. Germline loops: CDR1 SEHNR, CDR2 FQNEAQ (reference sequence). The CDR3 loop is CSSSLEHRALSVNTEAFF. CDR3 coding DNA: TGTTCCAGCAGCTTAGAGCACAGGGCTCTATCGGTGAACACTGAAGCTTTCTTT.

The gene calls are TRBV18 and TRBJ1-1; maybe TRBD1 (6 bases). Germline V CDR1 and CDR2: KGHSH, LQKENI. V was shortened by 4 bases and J by 0 bases, with 12 bases between the two germline ends. The CDR3 extends over 15 amino acids. The CDR3 here is CASSRGGALNTEAFF. The CDR3 region has the DNA TGTGCCAGCTCACGAGGGGGGGCCCTGAACACTGAAGCTTTCTTT.

V is TRBV28 and J is TRBJ2-7, with 8 bases that match TRBD2. The V gene end was trimmed by 2 bases and the J gene end by 4 bases; junction bases not matched to a gene: 13. Germline-derived CDR1 and CDR2 are MDHEN and SYDVKM. There are 17 residues in the CDR3. The CDR3 region is CASSLLTTAAGVYEQYF. The CDR3 nucleotides are TGTGCCAGCAGTTTACTTACTACTGCAGCGGGAGTATACGAGCAGTACTTC.

The sample holds one count of this clone. This chain joins TRBV5-1 and TRBJ2-7, with 9 bases matching TRBD1. The junction had 6 bases not matched to a gene; V was cut back by 2 bases and J by 0 bases. Germline assignment: CDR1 SGHRS and CDR2 YFSETQ. The CDR3 has 16 residues. CDR3 DNA sequence: TGCGCCAGCAGCTTACCGGGACAGGGTGCCTCCTACGAGCAGTACTTC. Translated: CASSLPGQGASYEQYF. Together with reference TRBV5-1 and TRBJ2-7, the CDR3 gives the full variable domain: KAGVTQTPRYLIKTRGQQVTLSCSPISGHRSVSWYQQTPGQGLQFLFEYFSETQRNKGNFPGRFSGRQFSNSRSEMNVSTLELGDSALYLCASSLPGQGASYEQYFGPGTRLTVT.

This chain joins TRBV5-1 and TRBJ2-7; 9 bases align to TRBD2. The CDR3 runs to 16 residues. The trim removed 2 bases at V and 2 bases at J, leaving 8 bases unmatched. Germline CDR1 reads SGHRS; CDR2 reads YFSETQ. The CDR3 sequence: CASSLPPTSGTYEQYF. Here the CDR3 DNA reads TGCGCCAGCAGCTTACCCCCGACTAGCGGAACCTACGAGCAGTACTTC.

V and J are TRBV7-9 and TRBJ2-3; D unclear. The ends were cut back, 4 bases at V and 0 bases at J, with 14 bases in the middle. CDR1 and CDR2 from the germline V gene are SEHNR and FQNEAQ (reference sequence). The CDR3 sequence is 16 residues long. CDR3 residues: CASSYSFGFSTDTQYF. The CDR3 nucleotides are TGTGCCAGCAGCTATTCTTTTGGCTTTAGCACAGATACGCAGTATTTT. The full variable domain, completed using reference TRBV7-9 and TRBJ2-3, is DTGVSQNPRHKITKRGQNVTFRCDPISEHNRLYWYRQTLGQGPEFLTYFQNEAQLEKSRLLSDRFSAERPKGSFSTLEIQRTEQGDSAMYLCASSYSFGFSTDTQYFGPGTRLTVL.

The chain couples TRBV6-1 to TRBJ1-1, with 9 bases lining up with TRBD1. V lost 11 bases to trimming and J lost 6 bases; unmatched junction nucleotides: 7. CDR1 MNHNS and CDR2 SASEGT come from the germline V gene. The CDR3 length is 12 residues. The CDR3 DNA reads as TGTGCCGGCGGGACAGGGATTCCTGAAGCTTTCTTT. Protein: CAGGTGIPEAFF.

This chain uses TRBV6-5 with TRBJ1-3; D remains ambiguous. The germline CDR1 and CDR2 sequences are MNHEY and SVGAGI. With 2 bases removed from V and 3 bases from J, the gap between germline ends came to 14 bases. This CDR3 spans 16 amino acids. The CDR3: CASSYGQTTGGNTIYF. The DNA for the CDR3 is TGTGCCAGCAGTTACGGGCAGACCACTGGTGGAAACACCATATATTTT.

This clone was counted only a few times. The genes are TRBV5-1 and TRBJ2-4; 9 positions agree with TRBD1. The germline gives CDR1 SGHRS, CDR2 YFSETQ. With 4 bases clipped from V and 5 bases from J, the junction kept 16 bases outside the gene matches. This CDR3 region has 18 residues. CDR3 coding DNA: TGCGCCAGCAGCGCGGACGGACAGGGGAGGCTGACCGAAAACATTCAGTACTTC. Translation gives CASSADGQGRLTENIQYF.